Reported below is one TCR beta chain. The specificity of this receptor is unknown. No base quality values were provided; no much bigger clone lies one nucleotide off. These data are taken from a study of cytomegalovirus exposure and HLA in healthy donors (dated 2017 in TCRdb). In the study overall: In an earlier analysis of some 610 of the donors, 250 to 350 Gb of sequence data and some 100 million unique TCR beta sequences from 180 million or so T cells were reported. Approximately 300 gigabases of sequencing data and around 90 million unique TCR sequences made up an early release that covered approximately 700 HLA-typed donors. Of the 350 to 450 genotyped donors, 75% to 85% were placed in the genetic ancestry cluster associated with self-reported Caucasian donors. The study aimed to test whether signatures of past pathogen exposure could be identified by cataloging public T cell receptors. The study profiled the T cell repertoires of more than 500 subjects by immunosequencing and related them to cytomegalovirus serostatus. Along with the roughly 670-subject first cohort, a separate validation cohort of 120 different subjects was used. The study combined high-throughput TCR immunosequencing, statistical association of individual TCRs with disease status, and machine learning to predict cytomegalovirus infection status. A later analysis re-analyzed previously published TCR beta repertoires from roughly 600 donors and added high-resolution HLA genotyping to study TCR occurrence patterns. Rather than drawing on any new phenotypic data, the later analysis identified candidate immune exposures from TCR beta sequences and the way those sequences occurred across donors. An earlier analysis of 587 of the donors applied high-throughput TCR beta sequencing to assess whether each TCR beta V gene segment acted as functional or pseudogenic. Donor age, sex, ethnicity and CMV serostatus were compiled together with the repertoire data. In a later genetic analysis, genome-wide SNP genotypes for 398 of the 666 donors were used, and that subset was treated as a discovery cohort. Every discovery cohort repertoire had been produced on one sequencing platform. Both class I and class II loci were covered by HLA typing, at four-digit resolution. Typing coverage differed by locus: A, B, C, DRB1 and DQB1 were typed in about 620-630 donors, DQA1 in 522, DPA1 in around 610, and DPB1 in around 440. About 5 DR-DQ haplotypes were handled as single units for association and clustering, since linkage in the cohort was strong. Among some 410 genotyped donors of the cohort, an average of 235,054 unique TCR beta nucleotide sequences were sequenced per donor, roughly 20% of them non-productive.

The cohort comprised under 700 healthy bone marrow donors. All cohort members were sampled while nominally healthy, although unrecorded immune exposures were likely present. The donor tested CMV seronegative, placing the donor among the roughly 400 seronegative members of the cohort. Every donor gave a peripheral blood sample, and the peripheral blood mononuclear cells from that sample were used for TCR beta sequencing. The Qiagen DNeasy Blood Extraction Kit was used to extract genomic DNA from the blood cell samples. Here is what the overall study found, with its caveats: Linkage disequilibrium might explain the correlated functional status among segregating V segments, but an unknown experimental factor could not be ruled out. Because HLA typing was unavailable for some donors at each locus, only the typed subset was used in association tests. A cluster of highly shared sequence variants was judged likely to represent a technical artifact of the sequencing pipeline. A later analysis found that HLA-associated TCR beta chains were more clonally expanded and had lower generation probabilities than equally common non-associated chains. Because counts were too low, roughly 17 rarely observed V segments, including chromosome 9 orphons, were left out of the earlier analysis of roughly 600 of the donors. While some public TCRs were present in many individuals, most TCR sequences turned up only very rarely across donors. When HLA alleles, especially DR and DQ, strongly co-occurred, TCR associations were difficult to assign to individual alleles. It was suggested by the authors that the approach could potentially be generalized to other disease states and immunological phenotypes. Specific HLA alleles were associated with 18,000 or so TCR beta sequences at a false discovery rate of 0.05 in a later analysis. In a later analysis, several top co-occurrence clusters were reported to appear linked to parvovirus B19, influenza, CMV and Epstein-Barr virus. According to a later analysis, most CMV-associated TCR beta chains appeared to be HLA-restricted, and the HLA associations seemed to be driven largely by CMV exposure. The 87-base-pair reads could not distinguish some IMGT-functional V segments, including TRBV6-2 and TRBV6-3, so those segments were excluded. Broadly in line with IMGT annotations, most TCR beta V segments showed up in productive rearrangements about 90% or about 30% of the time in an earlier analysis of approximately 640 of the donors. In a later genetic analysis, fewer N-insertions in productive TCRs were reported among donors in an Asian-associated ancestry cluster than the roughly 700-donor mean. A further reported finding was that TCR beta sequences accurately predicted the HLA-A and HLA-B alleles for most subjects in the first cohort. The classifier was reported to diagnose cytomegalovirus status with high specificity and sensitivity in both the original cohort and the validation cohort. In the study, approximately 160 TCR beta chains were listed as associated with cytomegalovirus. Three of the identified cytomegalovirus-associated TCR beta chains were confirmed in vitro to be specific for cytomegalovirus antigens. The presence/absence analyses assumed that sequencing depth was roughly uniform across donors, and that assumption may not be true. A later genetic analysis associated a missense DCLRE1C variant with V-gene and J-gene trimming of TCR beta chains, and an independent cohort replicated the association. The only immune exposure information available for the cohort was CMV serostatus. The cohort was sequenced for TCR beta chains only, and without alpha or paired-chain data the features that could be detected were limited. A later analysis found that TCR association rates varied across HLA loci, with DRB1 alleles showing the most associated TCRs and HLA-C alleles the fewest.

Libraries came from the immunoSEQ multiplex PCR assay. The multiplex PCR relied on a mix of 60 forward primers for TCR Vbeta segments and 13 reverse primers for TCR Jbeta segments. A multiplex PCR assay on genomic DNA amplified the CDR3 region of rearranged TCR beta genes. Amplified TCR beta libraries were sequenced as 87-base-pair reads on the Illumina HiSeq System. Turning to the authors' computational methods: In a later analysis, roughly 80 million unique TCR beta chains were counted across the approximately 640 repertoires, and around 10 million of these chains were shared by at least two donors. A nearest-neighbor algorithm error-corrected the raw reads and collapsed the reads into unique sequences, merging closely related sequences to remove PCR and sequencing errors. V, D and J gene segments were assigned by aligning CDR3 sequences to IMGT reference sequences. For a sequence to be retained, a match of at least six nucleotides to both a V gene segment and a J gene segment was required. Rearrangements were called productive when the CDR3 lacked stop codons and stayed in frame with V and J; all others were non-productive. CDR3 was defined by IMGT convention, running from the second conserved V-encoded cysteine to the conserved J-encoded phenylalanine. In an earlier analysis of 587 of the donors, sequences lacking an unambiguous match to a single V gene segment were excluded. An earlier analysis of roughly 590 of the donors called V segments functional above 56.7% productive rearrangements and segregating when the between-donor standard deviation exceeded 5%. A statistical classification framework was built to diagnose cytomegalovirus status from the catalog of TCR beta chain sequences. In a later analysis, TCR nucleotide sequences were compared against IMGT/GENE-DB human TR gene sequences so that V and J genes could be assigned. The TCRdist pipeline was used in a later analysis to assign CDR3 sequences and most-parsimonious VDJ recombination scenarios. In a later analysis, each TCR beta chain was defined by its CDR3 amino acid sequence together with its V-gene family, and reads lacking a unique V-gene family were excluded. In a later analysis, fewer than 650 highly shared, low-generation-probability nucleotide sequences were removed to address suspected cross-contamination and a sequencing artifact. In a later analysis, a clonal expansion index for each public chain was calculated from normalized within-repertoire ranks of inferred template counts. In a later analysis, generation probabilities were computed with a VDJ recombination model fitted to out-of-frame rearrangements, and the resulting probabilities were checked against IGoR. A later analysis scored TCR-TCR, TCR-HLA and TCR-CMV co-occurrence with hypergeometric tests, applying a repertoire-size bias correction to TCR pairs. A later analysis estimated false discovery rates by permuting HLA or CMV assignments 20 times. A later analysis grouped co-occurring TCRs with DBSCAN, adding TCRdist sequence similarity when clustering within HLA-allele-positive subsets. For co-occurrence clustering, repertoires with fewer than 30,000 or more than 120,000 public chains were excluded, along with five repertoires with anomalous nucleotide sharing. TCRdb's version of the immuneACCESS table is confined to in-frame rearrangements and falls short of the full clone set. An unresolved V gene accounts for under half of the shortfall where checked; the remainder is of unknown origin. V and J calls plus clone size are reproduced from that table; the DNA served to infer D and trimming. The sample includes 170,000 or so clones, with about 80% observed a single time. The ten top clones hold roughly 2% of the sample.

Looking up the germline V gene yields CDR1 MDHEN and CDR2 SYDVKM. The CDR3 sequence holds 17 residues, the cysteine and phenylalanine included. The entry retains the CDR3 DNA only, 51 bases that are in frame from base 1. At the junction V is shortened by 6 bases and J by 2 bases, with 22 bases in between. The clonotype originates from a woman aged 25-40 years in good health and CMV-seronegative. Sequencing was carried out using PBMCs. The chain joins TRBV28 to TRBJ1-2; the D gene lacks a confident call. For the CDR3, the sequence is CASRRPLAPAGNYGYTF. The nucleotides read TGTGCCAGCAGACGCCCTCTTGCCCCCGCAGGAAACTATGGCTACACCTTC.